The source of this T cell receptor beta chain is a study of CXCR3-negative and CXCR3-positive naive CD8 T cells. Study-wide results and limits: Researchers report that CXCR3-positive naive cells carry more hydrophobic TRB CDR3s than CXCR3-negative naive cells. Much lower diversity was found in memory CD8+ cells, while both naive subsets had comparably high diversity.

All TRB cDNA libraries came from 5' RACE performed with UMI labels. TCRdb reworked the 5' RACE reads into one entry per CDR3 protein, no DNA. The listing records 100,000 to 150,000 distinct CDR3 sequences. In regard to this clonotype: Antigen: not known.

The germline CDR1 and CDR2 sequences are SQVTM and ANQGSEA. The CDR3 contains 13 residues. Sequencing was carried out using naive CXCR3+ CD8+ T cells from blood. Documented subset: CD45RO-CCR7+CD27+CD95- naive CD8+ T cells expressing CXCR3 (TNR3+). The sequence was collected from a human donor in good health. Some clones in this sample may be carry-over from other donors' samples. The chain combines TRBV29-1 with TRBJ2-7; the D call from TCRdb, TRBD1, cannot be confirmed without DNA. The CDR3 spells CSVVERGGYEQYF.